This T cell receptor (beta chain) comes out of a study of T cell responses to AZD1222 COVID-19 vaccine. General observations from the study: Clonal diversity was possibly underestimated, and the donors were mostly white British, with more females. Epitopes outside B.1.351 and B.1.1.7 mutated regions reportedly drew nearly half of spike TCRs. No day 14 peak samples; only post-peak repertoires were characterized. Across the whole spike, CD4 TCRs peaked at regions 160-218 and 743-854.

This CDR3 region has 13 residues. V was trimmed by 4 bases and J by 1 base, leaving 7 bases between them. Germline V gives CDR1 LNHDA, CDR2 SQIVND (reference sequence). TCRdb keeps only in-frame clones here, not all; method: immunoSEQ multiplex PCR. The profile covers over 150,000 clones, with roughly nine tenths appearing a single time and approximately 19% taken by the ten largest. Note on this clone: Antigen specificity is unknown.

This TCR was sampled from an adult in good health. The source was peripheral blood, collected on day 0 of AZD1222 vaccination. The gene calls are TRBV19 and TRBJ1-1; weak D call: TRBD1 (6 bases). This CDR3 is CASSRDKNTEAFF. As DNA, the CDR3 is TGTGCCAGTAGTAGGGACAAGAACACTGAAGCTTTCTTT. The complete variable domain, with remaining parts taken from reference TRBV19 and TRBJ1-1, reads DGGITQSPKYLFRKEGQNVTLSCEQNLNHDAMYWYRQDPGQGLRLIYYSQIVNDFQKGDIAEGYSVSREKKESFPLTVTSAQKNPTAFYLCASSRDKNTEAFFGQGTRLTVV.